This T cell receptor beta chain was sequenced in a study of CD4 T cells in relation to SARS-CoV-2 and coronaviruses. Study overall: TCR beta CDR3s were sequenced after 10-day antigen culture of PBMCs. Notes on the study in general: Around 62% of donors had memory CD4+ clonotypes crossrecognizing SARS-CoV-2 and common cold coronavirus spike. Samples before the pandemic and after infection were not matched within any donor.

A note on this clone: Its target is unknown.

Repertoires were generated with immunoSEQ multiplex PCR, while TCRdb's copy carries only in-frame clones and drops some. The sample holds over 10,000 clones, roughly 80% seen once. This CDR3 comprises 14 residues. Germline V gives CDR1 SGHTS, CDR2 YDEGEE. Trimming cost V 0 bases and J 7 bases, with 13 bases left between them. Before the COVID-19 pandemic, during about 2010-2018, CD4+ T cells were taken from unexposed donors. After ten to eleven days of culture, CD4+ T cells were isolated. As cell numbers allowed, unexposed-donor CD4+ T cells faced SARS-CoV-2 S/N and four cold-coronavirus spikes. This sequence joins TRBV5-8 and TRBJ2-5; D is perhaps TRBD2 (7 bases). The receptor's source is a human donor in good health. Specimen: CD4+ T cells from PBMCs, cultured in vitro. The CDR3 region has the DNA TGTGCCAGCAGCTTGGAAGGGGGGGTTTTGACCCAGTACTTC. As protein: CASSLEGGVLTQYF.